The 29 T cell receptor beta chains reported below all come from one sample, sequenced in a study of CD8 T cells in ankylosing spondylitis. TCRdb redid the calling of the 5' RACE reads with MiXCR, one entry per CDR3 protein. The table includes 150,000 or so distinct CDR3 sequences, around 18% detected once. What was sequenced was blood, either unsorted or a sorted T cell fraction (not recorded which). The receptors were sampled from a male donor with ankylosing spondylitis or in good health (not recorded which).

There are many counts of this clonotype. The CDR3 loop is CASSKGNGTSEYNEQFF. In DNA form, the CDR3 reads TGTGCCAGCAGCAAAGGGAACGGGACTAGCGAATACAATGAGCAGTTCTTC. This chain joins TRBV21-1 and TRBJ2-1; TRBD2, the table's D call, was not compared with the DNA. TRBV21-1 is classified as a pseudogene. The CDR3 extends over 17 amino acids.

This clonotype came up a few times. The V gene is TRBV7-8, the J gene TRBJ1-1; no clear D gene. The germline V gene encodes CDR1 SGHVS and CDR2 FQNEAQ. V was cut by 5 bases and J by 3 bases, with 22 bases left in between. The CDR3 covers 17 residues. The CDR3 here is CASSVTFGRALDTEAFF. For the CDR3, the DNA is TGTGCCAGCAGCGTTACCTTCGGGAGAGCCTTGGACACTGAAGCTTTCTTT.

This clonotype has more than one count but fewer than ten. The chain uses TRBV12-5 and TRBJ2-5, with 7 bases identical to TRBD2. V lost 2 bases and J lost 5; bases outside the gene matches: 5. CDR3 length equals 14 residues. The V gene's germline CDR1 is LGHNT and CDR2 FRNRAP. CDR3 DNA sequence: TGTGCTAGTGGTTTGACGGGAGGAGGGGAGACCCAGTACTTC. As protein: CASGLTGGGETQYF.

This clonotype showed up just a few times. The chain employs TRBV27 and TRBJ1-2; possible D gene TRBD1, 5 bases. CDR3 length equals 13 residues. Germline values: CDR1 MNHEY, CDR2 SMNVEV (reference sequence). The V end lost 6 bases, the J end lost 3 bases, and 11 bases lay between the germline ends. In nucleotides, the CDR3 is TGTGCCAGCAGCCGGGACGGCTACTATGGCTACACCTTC. Translating gives CASSRDGYYGYTF.

This clonotype was counted between two and nine times. The V and J genes are TRBV28 and TRBJ2-4; a weak D match, TRBD1 (6 bases). Germline CDR1 and CDR2: MDHEN and SYDVKM. The CDR3 extends over 17 amino acids. V shed 2 bases and J shed 3 bases, with 17 bases lying between them. This chain's CDR3 is CASSLAPGGVGKNIQYF. In DNA, the CDR3 is TGTGCCAGCAGTTTAGCCCCTGGGGGCGTGGGCAAAAACATTCAGTACTTC.

This chain links TRBV5-1 with TRBJ2-5; the match to TRBD2 covers 10 bases. Losses at the gene ends were 3 bases for V and 4 bases for J; bases not matched to a gene: 9. CDR3 length equals 16 residues. The germline CDR1 and CDR2 sequences are SGHRS and YFSETQ. The CDR3 DNA reads as TGCGCCAGCAGCTCACAGCTAGCGGGAGTTGTAGAGACCCAGTACTTC. It yields the protein CASSSQLAGVVETQYF.

This clonotype was counted only a few times. V gene TRBV5-5 combines with J gene TRBJ1-6, with D perhaps matching TRBD1 (5 bases). Germline V gene sequence: CDR1 SGHKS, CDR2 YYEKEE (reference sequence). V was clipped by 4 bases and J by 5 bases, with 13 bases between them. This CDR3 has 15 residues. CDR3: CASSLFGADNSPLHF. The CDR3 DNA reads TGTGCCAGCAGCCTTTTCGGGGCAGATAATTCACCCCTCCACTTT.

This clonotype was observed many times. The rearrangement joins TRBV6-5 to TRBJ2-3; perhaps D is TRBD1 or TRBD2 (6 bases each). Looked up from germline, CDR1 is MNHEY and CDR2 is SVGAGI. Trimming removed 0 bases from V and 6 bases from J, with 19 bases in between. The CDR3 loop spans 17 amino acids. CDR3 sequence (DNA): TGTGCCAGCAGTTACTCCGGAGGGGGATGGAAAGTGGATACGCAGTATTTT. It yields the protein CASSYSGGGWKVDTQYF.

V is TRBV11-3 and J is TRBJ2-2, with a tentative D call TRBD1 (6 bases). This CDR3 has 15 residues. Germline values: CDR1 SGHNT, CDR2 YENEEA. Trimming left V 0 bases short and J 5 bases short, with 10 bases between. CDR3 region: CASSLDGQPTGELFF. CDR3 in DNA: TGTGCCAGCAGCTTAGATGGACAGCCTACCGGGGAGCTGTTTTTT. Variable domain in full (rest from reference TRBV11-3 and TRBJ2-2): EAGVVQSPRYKIIEKKQPVAFWCNPISGHNTLYWYLQNLGQGPELLIRYENEEAVDDSQLPKDRFSAERLKGVDSTLKIQPAELGDSAVYLCASSLDGQPTGELFFGEGSRLTVL.

This clonotype came up many times. The chain employs TRBV5-1 and TRBJ1-4, with D uncertain. Germline values: CDR1 SGHRS, CDR2 YFSETQ. This CDR3 is 14 amino acids long. Trimming took off 0 bases at V and 8 bases at J, with 11 bases between the two ends. CDR3 loop: CASSLEYPNEKLFF. The CDR3 DNA is TGCGCCAGCAGCTTGGAATACCCGAACGAAAAACTGTTTTTT. The variable domain in full, with the rest retrieved from reference TRBV5-1 and TRBJ1-4, is KAGVTQTPRYLIKTRGQQVTLSCSPISGHRSVSWYQQTPGQGLQFLFEYFSETQRNKGNFPGRFSGRQFSNSRSEMNVSTLELGDSALYLCASSLEYPNEKLFFGSGTQLSVL.

The V and J genes are TRBV5-4 and TRBJ2-2; TRBD1 matches at 8 bases. Trimming took 1 base from V and 4 from J; bases not matched to a gene: 12. Germline values: CDR1 SGHNT, CDR2 YYREEE (reference sequence). The CDR3 totals 18 residues. CDR3: CASSLNFWDRQGTGELFF. The DNA for the CDR3 is TGTGCCAGCAGCTTGAATTTTTGGGACAGGCAGGGCACCGGGGAGCTGTTTTTT. Drawing the rest from reference TRBV5-4 and TRBJ2-2, the complete variable domain is ETGVTQSPTHLIKTRGQQVTLRCSSQSGHNTVSWYQQALGQGPQFIFQYYREEENGRGNFPPRFSGLQFPNYSSELNVNALELDDSALYLCASSLNFWDRQGTGELFFGEGSRLTVL.

This clonotype showed up many times. The chain links TRBV5-1 to TRBJ1-1, with 8 bases aligning to TRBD1. CDR1 SGHRS and CDR2 YFSETQ come from the germline V gene. V dropped 0 bases and J dropped 4; count of bases not matched to a gene: 5. CDR3 length: 15 amino acids. The CDR3 here is CASSLAVTGGTEAFF. In nucleotides, the CDR3 is TGCGCCAGCAGCTTGGCGGTAACAGGGGGCACTGAAGCTTTCTTT.

This clonotype was seen repeatedly, ten times or more. The V gene is TRBV24-1, the J gene TRBJ2-1; possibly TRBD2 for D (6 bases). Trimming stripped 4 bases from V and 3 bases from J, with 15 bases between. This CDR3 has 16 amino acids. Germline CDR1 reads KGHDR; CDR2 reads SFDVKD. Here the CDR3 reads CATSEPGTSFYNEQFF. The CDR3 nucleotides read TGTGCCACCAGTGAGCCCGGGACTTCCTTCTACAATGAGCAGTTCTTC.

In this sample, this clonotype turned up many times. This chain connects TRBV5-1 to TRBJ2-5; a possible D gene is TRBD1 (5 bases). V was shortened by 3 bases and J by 3 bases, with 15 bases between the two germline ends. This CDR3 is 15 amino acids long. Germline CDR1 SGHRS, CDR2 YFSETQ. The CDR3 loop is CASSWTLDREETQYF. In DNA form, the CDR3 reads TGCGCCAGCAGCTGGACGCTCGACAGAGAAGAGACCCAGTACTTC. Full variable domain (outside the CDR3, taken from reference TRBV5-1 and TRBJ2-5): KAGVTQTPRYLIKTRGQQVTLSCSPISGHRSVSWYQQTPGQGLQFLFEYFSETQRNKGNFPGRFSGRQFSNSRSEMNVSTLELGDSALYLCASSWTLDREETQYFGPGTRLLVL.

This clonotype was observed a handful of times. The V gene is TRBV27, the J gene TRBJ2-2; unclear D gene. The CDR3 totals 15 residues. The germline gives CDR1 MNHEY, CDR2 SMNVEV (reference sequence). V lost 9 bases to trimming and J lost 0 bases, with 14 bases between them. The CDR3 sequence: CASTVARTNTGELFF. CDR3 nucleotides: TGTGCCAGTACGGTAGCCAGGACGAACACCGGGGAGCTGTTTTTT.

The rearrangement joins TRBV25-1 to TRBJ2-7; D remains unclear. The CDR3 has 11 residues. CDR1 is MGHDK, CDR2 SYGVNS, per germline. Trimming pared 5 bases from V and 3 bases from J, leaving 5 bases between. The CDR3 sequence is CASSNLYEQYF. CDR3 bases: TGTGCCAGCAGTAACCTCTACGAGCAGTACTTC.

This chain links TRBV27 with TRBJ1-5; no firm D call. The germline V and J ends were trimmed by 6 bases and 3 bases, with 12 bases remaining between them. CDR1 MNHEY and CDR2 SMNVEV come from the germline V gene (reference sequence). The CDR3 runs to 14 residues. The CDR3 DNA sequence: TGTGCCAGCAGGGACGGGTCCTACAATCAGCCCCAGCATTTT. Its protein product is CASRDGSYNQPQHF.

This clonotype was observed a few times. This chain links TRBV4-1 with TRBJ2-7, with 7 bases lining up with TRBD2. V dropped 2 bases and J dropped 3; count of bases not matched to a gene: 7. The CDR3 sequence is 15 residues long. CDR1 is MGHRA and CDR2 is YSYEKL in the germline V gene. The CDR3 spells CASSQLPAGRYEQYF. CDR3 nucleotide sequence: TGCGCCAGCAGCCAACTTCCAGCGGGACGCTACGAGCAGTACTTC.

At least ten counts were recorded for this clonotype. The V gene is TRBV28, the J gene TRBJ2-7, with a tentative D call TRBD1 (5 bases). CDR3 length equals 13 residues. The germline V and J ends were trimmed by 5 bases and 4 bases, with 12 bases remaining between them. The germline gives CDR1 MDHEN, CDR2 SYDVKM. CDR3 nucleotide sequence: TGTGCCAGCAGTCGAACCGACAGATACGAGCAGTACTTC. It codes for CASSRTDRYEQYF.

With regard to this clonotype: Since a much larger clone is just one base distant, this may be a read error. V and J are TRBV20-1 and TRBJ2-2; D not certain. The CDR3 spans 15 residues. Germline CDR1 is DFQATT and CDR2 is SNEGSKA (reference sequence). CDR3 sequence (DNA): TGCAGTGCTGGAGAATTCGGACCGTACACCGGGGAGCTGTTTTTT. Encoded protein: CSAGEFGPYTGELFF.

This clonotype was counted a few times. The V and J genes are TRBV5-1 and TRBJ2-6; 8 bases agree with TRBD1. CDR1 and CDR2 (germline): SGHRS, YFSETQ. Trimming removed 8 bases from V and 0 bases from J; junction bases left unmatched: 7. The CDR3 is 16 residues long. The CDR3 DNA reads as TGCGCCAGTGCGACAGGGGCATCCTCTGGGGCCAACGTCCTGACTTTC. This sequence encodes CASATGASSGANVLTF. Using reference TRBV5-1 and TRBJ2-6 for the parts outside the CDR3, the full variable domain is KAGVTQTPRYLIKTRGQQVTLSCSPISGHRSVSWYQQTPGQGLQFLFEYFSETQRNKGNFPGRFSGRQFSNSRSEMNVSTLELGDSALYLCASATGASSGANVLTFGAGSRLTVL.

This clonotype has ten or more counts. This chain joins TRBV6-5 and TRBJ2-2; D tentatively fits TRBD1 or TRBD2 (5 bases each). The V end was cut by 3 bases, the J end by 3 bases, with 11 bases between. The CDR3 is made up of 15 amino acids. Germline V gene lookup returns CDR1 MNHEY and CDR2 SVGAGI. The CDR3 DNA follows: TGTGCCAGCAGTTATGAGGGGCGGGACACCGGGGAGCTGTTTTTT. It specifies CASSYEGRDTGELFF.

This chain links TRBV18 with TRBJ1-2; D not resolved. From germline, CDR1 is KGHSH and CDR2 LQKENI. Trimming pared 3 bases from V and 12 bases from J, leaving 17 bases between. The CDR3 runs to 13 residues. CDR3 residues: CASSPGTSEGHTF. The CDR3 DNA follows: TGTGCCAGCTCACCGGGAACTTCCGAGGGCCACACCTTC.

This clonotype was recorded many times. This rearrangement joins TRBV6-5 to TRBJ1-1; D is undetermined. Germline values: CDR1 MNHEY, CDR2 SVGAGI. The CDR3 totals 15 residues. The V end lost 0 bases, the J end lost 4 bases, and 12 bases lay between the germline ends. The CDR3 sequence is CASSYSRALSTEAFF. DNA for the CDR3: TGTGCCAGCAGTTACTCGAGGGCTTTGAGCACTGAAGCTTTCTTT.

The chain has TRBV3-1 and TRBJ2-5; D possibly corresponds to TRBD2 (6 bases). The germline gives CDR1 LGHDT, CDR2 YNNKEL (reference sequence). The CDR3 is 11 amino acids. Trimming left V 3 bases short and J 8 bases short, with 7 bases between. The CDR3 loop is CASSQGGTQYF. The CDR3, as DNA: TGTGCCAGCAGCCAGGGGGGTACCCAGTACTTC.

In this sample, this clonotype turned up a few times. The chain employs TRBV7-3 and TRBJ2-3; D not resolved. This CDR3 contains 13 residues. The V gene's germline CDR1 is SGHTA and CDR2 FQGTGA. The ends were cut back, 5 bases at V and 6 bases at J, with 12 bases in the middle. The CDR3 loop is CASSPTWADTQYF. DNA of the CDR3: TGTGCCAGCAGCCCCACCTGGGCGGATACGCAGTATTTT.

This clonotype was observed many times. This sequence joins TRBV30 and TRBJ2-5; D not certain. Germline assignment: CDR1 GTSNPN and CDR2 SVGIG (reference sequence). The CDR3 length is 16 residues. The V end lost 0 bases, the J end lost 5 bases, and 19 bases lay between the germline ends. CDR3 sequence reads: CAWSVLFGLEVETQYF. The CDR3, as DNA: TGTGCCTGGAGTGTACTATTTGGGCTAGAGGTTGAGACCCAGTACTTC.

This clonotype was seen only a few times. The chain is built from TRBV20-1 and TRBJ2-7, with D tentatively TRBD1 or TRBD2 (7 bases each). This CDR3 has 15 residues. V was clipped by 3 bases and J by 0 bases, with 15 bases between them. Germline lookup yields CDR1 DFQATT and CDR2 SNEGSKA (reference sequence). This CDR3 reads CSARQGGLSSYEQYF. The CDR3 DNA reads as TGCAGTGCTAGGCAGGGGGGACTAAGCTCCTACGAGCAGTACTTC.

J is TRBJ2-3 and V is TRBV5-4; D uncertain. Between the trimmed V and J ends, which lost 2 bases and 2 bases, there was a span of 9 bases. The germline CDR1 and CDR2 sequences are SGHNT and YYREEE (reference sequence). The CDR3 runs to 14 residues. CDR3 amino acids: CASSFSGYTDTQYF. The DNA for the CDR3 is TGTGCCAGCAGCTTTTCTGGGTACACAGATACGCAGTATTTT.